Below, 5 T cell receptor beta chains from the same sample are listed, as sequenced in a study of glioma-infiltrating T cells (dated by TCRdb to about 2016). The sample was run on an Illumina MiSeq. The iRepertoire nested amplicon-rescue multiplex PCR (arm-PCR) platform was used to amplify TCR alpha and beta CDR3 regions from RNA. TCRdb took the public reads, trimmed them with fastp at Q25, ran MiXCR for clone calling and kept in-frame beta chains. Each entry merges the rows of one CDR3 protein and shows their most common DNA and genes. This sample comprises about 380,000 distinct CDR3 sequences, roughly two fifths of them detected only once. The ten most abundant clones make up about 12% of the sample. The material sequenced was glioma tissue, nonneoplastic brain tissue, or PBMCs (not recorded which). Receptor source: a human donor with low-grade glioma or glioblastoma, undergoing nonglioma brain surgery, or in good health (not recorded which).

Only a few counts were recorded for this clonotype. The chain carries TRBV7-2 and TRBJ2-2; D is unclear. Trimming pared 0 bases from V and 5 bases from J, leaving 7 bases between. The CDR3 contains 14 residues. In germline, CDR1 is SGHTA, CDR2 FQGNSA. The CDR3: CASSLAGSTGELFF. Written as DNA, the CDR3 is TGTGCCAGCAGCTTAGCAGGTTCTACCGGGGAGCTGTTTTTT.

In regard to this clonotype: This could be a read error, since a much larger clone is one nucleotide away. V gene TRBV6-5 combines with J gene TRBJ2-1; no clear D gene. V lost 3 bases to trimming and J lost 6 bases, with 15 bases between them. This CDR3 contains 15 residues. The germline gives CDR1 MNHEY, CDR2 SVGAGI. CDR3 residues: CASSYPGILGNEQFF. CDR3 coding DNA: TGTGCCAGCAGTTATCCCGGAATTTTAGGCAATGAGCAGTTCTTC.

This clonotype was seen ten or more times. The chain joins TRBV6-5 to TRBJ1-1; a possible D gene is TRBD1 (5 bases). Germline V gives CDR1 MNHEY, CDR2 SVGAGI. Trimming took off 5 bases at V and 2 bases at J, with 9 bases between the two ends. There are 13 residues in the CDR3. The CDR3 protein is CASSHRSNTEAFF. The DNA for the CDR3 is TGTGCCAGCAGTCACAGGAGTAACACTGAAGCTTTCTTT.

The J gene is TRBJ1-5, the V gene TRBV6-5, with TRBD1 as a possible D gene (6 bases). The CDR3 is 14 amino acids. Trimming pared 6 bases from V and 0 bases from J, leaving 9 bases between. Germline values: CDR1 MNHEY, CDR2 SVGAGI. The CDR3 region is CASRRGHSNQPQHF. Written as DNA, the CDR3 is TGTGCCAGCAGGCGGGGACATAGCAATCAGCCCCAGCATTTT.

This sequence joins TRBV5-1 and TRBJ2-3, with 7 bases lining up with TRBD2. This CDR3 is built from 15 residues. In germline, CDR1 is SGHRS, CDR2 YFSETQ. The V segment lost 3 bases and the J segment 8 bases; nucleotides outside the gene matches: 12. For the CDR3, the DNA is TGCGCCAGCAGCTCCCGGGACTACTCCGGTGGTACGCAGTATTTT. Translated: CASSSRDYSGGTQYF.